The clone carrying this T cell receptor (beta chain) was observed at least ten times. Antigen specificity is unknown. This sample is drawn from a study of neurological immune-mediated disorders. Time point in this sample: technical triplicate 2. cDNA was made by 5'RACE with 10-nucleotide random UMIs. TCRdb used MiXCR to reprocess the 5' RACE reads, holding one entry per CDR3 protein. This repertoire shows more than 30,000 distinct CDR3 sequences, 10% to 15% found once; its top ten account for 5% to 6.5%. General study findings and limits: Falling below healthy controls, multiple sclerosis showed the least TCR clonal expansion, while HTLV-1-associated myelopathy showed the most. Private repertoires in all groups were suggested, as expanded clones shared no CDR3 amino acid sequences across subjects.

This receptor was identified in a female donor with HTLV-1-associated myelopathy (HAM/TSP). The source material was CD4+ T cells from blood.

The CDR3 DNA follows: TGTGCCAGCAGTTCTCAGGGATTAAAGCAGTACTTC. Its protein is CASSSQGLKQYF. The rearrangement uses TRBV12-3 or TRBV12-4 and TRBJ2-7; D is perhaps TRBD1 (5 bases). The length of the CDR3 is 12 residues. The V and J ends lost 4 bases and 8 bases respectively, with 12 bases between them.